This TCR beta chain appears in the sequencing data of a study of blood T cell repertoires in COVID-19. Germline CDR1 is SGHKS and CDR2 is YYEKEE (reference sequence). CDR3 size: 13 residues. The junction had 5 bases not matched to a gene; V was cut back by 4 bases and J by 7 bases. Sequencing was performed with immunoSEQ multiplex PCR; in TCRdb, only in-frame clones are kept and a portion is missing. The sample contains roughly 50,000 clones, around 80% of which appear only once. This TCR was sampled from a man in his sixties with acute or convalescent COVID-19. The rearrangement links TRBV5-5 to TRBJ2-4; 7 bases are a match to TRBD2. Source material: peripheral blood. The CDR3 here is CASSPGGNNIQYF. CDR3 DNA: TGTGCCAGCAGCCCCGGGGGGAACAACATTCAGTACTTC.